This T cell receptor beta chain is drawn from a study of read filtering for tumor transcriptome and immune sequencing. In the study overall: Transcriptome libraries were built from DNase-treated RNA. Study-wide results and limits: Single-read clonotypes: 80% to 90% of IR-seq clonotypes (around 3.5% of reads), 74.6% of RNA-seq clonotypes (roughly 43% of reads).

Turning to this clonotype: What it binds is not known. Here the CDR3 omits its conserved ending phenylalanine or tryptophan, so a read error is the likely source.

From around 0.4 ug of RNA, a library with molecular barcoded alpha/delta and beta/gamma adaptors was made. TCRdb ran MiXCR on the reads and lists one entry per CDR3 protein. The sample lists over 45,000 distinct CDR3 sequences, roughly 19% occurring once. CDR3 length equals 19 residues. With 7 bases clipped from V and 0 bases from J, the junction kept 17 bases outside the gene matches. The origin of this receptor is a donor at least 40 years old with multiple myeloma. The sequencing input was a population of CD138-negative cells sorted from bone marrow. This chain joins TRBV12-3 or TRBV12-4 and TRBJ2-1; 8 nucleotides line up with TRBD1. The CDR3 DNA follows: TGTGCCAGCACCCTGAGCCGGGGACAGGCAGGGAGCTCCTACAATGAGCAGTTCTCC. It translates to CASTLSRGQAGSSYNEQFS.